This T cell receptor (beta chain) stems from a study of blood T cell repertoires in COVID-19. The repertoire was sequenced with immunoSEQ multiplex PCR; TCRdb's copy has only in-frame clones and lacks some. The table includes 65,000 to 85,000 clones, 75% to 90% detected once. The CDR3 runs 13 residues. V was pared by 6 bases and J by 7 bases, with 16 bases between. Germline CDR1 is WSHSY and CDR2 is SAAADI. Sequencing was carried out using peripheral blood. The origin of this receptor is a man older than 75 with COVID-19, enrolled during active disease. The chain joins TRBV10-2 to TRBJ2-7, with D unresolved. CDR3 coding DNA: TGCGCCAGCAGCCCTCGGTCCTTTATGGAGCAGTACTTC. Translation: CASSPRSFMEQYF.